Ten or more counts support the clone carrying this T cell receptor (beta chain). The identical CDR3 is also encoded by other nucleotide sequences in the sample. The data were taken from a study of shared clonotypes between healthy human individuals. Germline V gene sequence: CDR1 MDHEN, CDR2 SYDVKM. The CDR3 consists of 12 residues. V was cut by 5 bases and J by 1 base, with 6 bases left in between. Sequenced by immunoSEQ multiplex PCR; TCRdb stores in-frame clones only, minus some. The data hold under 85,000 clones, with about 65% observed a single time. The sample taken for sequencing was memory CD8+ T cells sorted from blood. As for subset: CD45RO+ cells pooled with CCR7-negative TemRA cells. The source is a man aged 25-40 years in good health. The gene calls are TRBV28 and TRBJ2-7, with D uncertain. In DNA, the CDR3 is TGTGCCAGCAGTCCTATATCCTACGAGCAGTACTTC. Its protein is CASSPISYEQYF.